The 26 T cell receptor beta chains in this list originate from one sample, sequenced in a study of blood T cell repertoires in COVID-19. Profiled with immunoSEQ multiplex PCR; TCRdb holds only in-frame clones, not every one. The repertoire holds 180,000 or so clones, around 90% seen once, with around 7% in the top ten. What was sequenced was peripheral blood. These receptors were taken from a man aged 35-49 years with acute or convalescent COVID-19.

This chain links TRBV5-4 with TRBJ2-3, with 8 bases lining up with TRBD2. With V trimmed by 0 bases and J by 5 bases, 2 bases remained unmatched. Germline CDR1 and CDR2: SGHNT and YYREEE (reference sequence). CDR3 length equals 14 residues. CDR3 nucleotides: TGTGCCAGCAGCTTGGAAAGCGGGGGAGATACGCAGTATTTT. It encodes CASSLESGGDTQYF. The variable domain in full, with the rest retrieved from reference TRBV5-4 and TRBJ2-3, is ETGVTQSPTHLIKTRGQQVTLRCSSQSGHNTVSWYQQALGQGPQFIFQYYREEENGRGNFPPRFSGLQFPNYSSELNVNALELDDSALYLCASSLESGGDTQYFGPGTRLTVL.

The chain carries TRBV4-1 and TRBJ2-5, with D perhaps matching TRBD1 (5 bases). The V end lost 0 bases, the J end lost 8 bases, and 19 bases lay between the germline ends. CDR3 length: 16 residues. CDR1 and CDR2 (germline): MGHRA, YSYEKL. This chain's CDR3 is CASSQELAGRAITQYF. The CDR3, as DNA: TGCGCCAGCAGCCAAGAATTGGCCGGCAGGGCCATCACCCAGTACTTC.

This chain joins TRBV30 and TRBJ1-6; D is possibly TRBD1 (5 bases). The V end was cut by 0 bases, the J end by 8 bases, with 8 bases between. The CDR3 covers 13 residues. CDR1 and CDR2 from the germline V gene are GTSNPN and SVGIG (reference sequence). In DNA form, the CDR3 reads TGTGCCTGGAGTGTAGGGGAAGATTCACCCCTCCACTTT. This gives the protein CAWSVGEDSPLHF.

The chain links TRBV5-1 to TRBJ2-2; perhaps TRBD2 as D (6 bases). This CDR3 has 14 amino acids. CDR1 and CDR2 from the germline V gene are SGHRS and YFSETQ. Trimming cost V 6 bases and J 0 bases, with 9 bases left between them. DNA for the CDR3: TGCGCCAGCATTCTAGCGCCGAACACCGGGGAGCTGTTTTTT. Its protein product is CASILAPNTGELFF.

In DNA, the CDR3 is TGTGCCAGCTCACCACTTCAGGGTATCCATGAGCAGTTCTTC. Residues: CASSPLQGIHEQFF. V is TRBV18 and J is TRBJ2-1, with D possibly being TRBD1 (5 bases). The CDR3 has 14 residues. Trimming cost V 1 base and J 8 bases, with 12 bases left between them. CDR1 and CDR2 (germline): KGHSH, LQKENI.

V usage is TRBV30 and J usage is TRBJ1-1; D remains unclear. The CDR3 totals 13 residues. Germline V CDR1 and CDR2: GTSNPN, SVGIG (reference sequence). The germline V and J ends were trimmed by 2 bases and 3 bases, with 10 bases remaining between them. CDR3 sequence reads: CAWSNSLDTEAFF. The CDR3 DNA reads TGTGCCTGGAGTAACAGCCTTGACACTGAAGCTTTCTTT.

The chain carries TRBV15 and TRBJ2-7; a possible D gene is TRBD2 (6 bases). Trimming took 1 base from V and 7 from J, leaving 11 bases between them. Germline values: CDR1 LNHNV, CDR2 YYDKDF (reference sequence). The CDR3 extends over 13 amino acids. In DNA form, the CDR3 reads TGTGCCACCAGCAGAGGGAGGGGTTATGAGCAGTACTTC. Translation gives CATSRGRGYEQYF. The whole variable domain, remainder taken from reference TRBV15 and TRBJ2-7, is DAMVIQNPRYQVTQFGKPVTLSCSQTLNHNVMYWYQQKSSQAPKLLFHYYDKDFNNEADTPDNFQSRRPNTSFCFLDIRSPGLGDTAMYLCATSRGRGYEQYFGPGTRLTVT.

This clone was counted only a few times. This chain uses TRBV5-1 with TRBJ1-1, with D unresolved. CDR3 length equals 13 residues. From germline, CDR1 is SGHRS and CDR2 YFSETQ. Trimming removed 0 bases from V and 6 bases from J, with 9 bases in between. CDR3 coding DNA: TGCGCCAGCAGCTTGGTGGACTGGGCTGAAGCTTTCTTT. Its translation is CASSLVDWAEAFF.

J is TRBJ2-2 and V is TRBV19; TRBD2 agrees at 13 bases. Germline values: CDR1 LNHDA, CDR2 SQIVND (reference sequence). The CDR3 extends over 15 amino acids. V was clipped by 11 bases and J by 5 bases; unmatched bases: 8. In DNA form, the CDR3 reads TGTGCCGTACTGACGGGACTAGCGGGAACCGGGGAGCTGTTTTTT. It encodes CAVLTGLAGTGELFF. The full variable domain, rest sourced from reference TRBV19 and TRBJ2-2, is DGGITQSPKYLFRKEGQNVTLSCEQNLNHDAMYWYRQDPGQGLRLIYYSQIVNDFQKGDIAEGYSVSREKKESFPLTVTSAQKNPTAFYLCAVLTGLAGTGELFFGEGSRLTVL.

The rearrangement joins TRBV19 to TRBJ1-1, with TRBD1 identical over 8 bases. The germline V gene has CDR1 LNHDA and CDR2 SQIVND (reference sequence). The CDR3 is 13 amino acids. V shed 5 bases and J 4 bases; nucleotides not matched to a gene: 3. The CDR3 nucleotides read TGTGCCAGTAGTTTGGACAGGGTCACTGAAGCTTTCTTT. This sequence encodes CASSLDRVTEAFF.

The genes are TRBV10-3 and TRBJ2-7, with 7 nucleotides matching TRBD2. V lost 8 bases, J lost 6 bases, and 13 bases stayed unmatched. Looked up from germline, CDR1 is ENHRY and CDR2 is SYGVKD. CDR3 length equals 14 residues. The CDR3 DNA reads TGTGCCATCGGAAGGGGAGGGAGTTCGGGCGAGCAGTACTTC. Protein product: CAIGRGGSSGEQYF.

The chain recombines TRBV12-5 with TRBJ1-2, with D tentatively TRBD1 (6 bases). The V end lost 5 bases, the J end lost 2 bases, and 15 bases lay between the germline ends. CDR1 LGHNT and CDR2 FRNRAP come from the germline V gene. The CDR3 runs to 15 residues. The CDR3 nucleotides read TGTGCTAGTGGTCCCACGGACAGTACGAACTATGGCTACACCTTC. Translating gives CASGPTDSTNYGYTF. Full variable domain (rest looked up from reference TRBV12-5 and TRBJ1-2): DARVTQTPRHKVTEMGQEVTMRCQPILGHNTVFWYRQTMMQGLELLAYFRNRAPLDDSGMPKDRFSAEMPDATLATLKIQPSEPRDSAVYFCASGPTDSTNYGYTFGSGTRLTVV.

J is TRBJ1-6 and V is TRBV27; D might be TRBD1 (5 bases). The germline V gene encodes CDR1 MNHEY and CDR2 SMNVEV (reference sequence). V dropped 5 bases and J dropped 10 bases, with 15 bases sitting between them. There are 14 residues in the CDR3. The CDR3 region is CASSLLAGESPLHF. As DNA, the CDR3 is TGTGCCAGCAGTCTACTAGCGGGGGAGTCACCCCTCCACTTT.

This chain connects TRBV27 to TRBJ2-1, with 10 bases lining up with TRBD1. This CDR3 is 16 amino acids long. CDR1 and CDR2 (germline): MNHEY, SMNVEV (reference sequence). V shed 6 bases and J 4 bases; nucleotides not matched to a gene: 9. The DNA of the CDR3 is TGTGCCAGCAGACCTGACGGACAGGGGGTTTACAATGAGCAGTTCTTC. It encodes CASRPDGQGVYNEQFF.

This clone was found once. The V call is TRBV27, the J call TRBJ2-1, with D perhaps matching TRBD1 (6 bases). The CDR3 has 15 amino acids. The ends were cut back, 4 bases at V and 2 bases at J, with 12 bases in the middle. CDR1 is MNHEY and CDR2 is SMNVEV in the germline V gene (reference sequence). This chain's CDR3 is CASSWSQGTYNEQFF. In DNA form, the CDR3 reads TGTGCCAGCAGTTGGAGTCAGGGGACCTACAATGAGCAGTTCTTC.

J is TRBJ1-2 and V is TRBV5-8; D perhaps matches TRBD1 (6 bases). V lost 2 bases to trimming and J lost 0 bases, with 8 bases between them. The CDR3 extends over 14 amino acids. Germline values: CDR1 SGHTS, CDR2 YDEGEE. CDR3 nucleotides: TGTGCCAGCAGCTTCAGGGGAGCTAACTATGGCTACACCTTC. Translated, it gives CASSFRGANYGYTF. Complete variable domain (other parts from reference TRBV5-8 and TRBJ1-2): EAGVTQSPTHLIKTRGQQATLRCSPISGHTSVYWYQQALGLGLQFLLWYDEGEERNRGNFPPRFSGRQFPNYSSELNVNALELEDSALYLCASSFRGANYGYTFGSGTRLTVV.

V usage is TRBV9 and J usage is TRBJ1-3; 7 bases are a match to TRBD1. J was trimmed by 1 base and V by 0 bases; bases with no gene match: 13. Per germline, CDR1 SGDLS and CDR2 YYNGEE. The CDR3 covers 19 residues. CDR3: CASSVVPSGQGGSGNTIYF. The DNA of the CDR3 is TGTGCCAGCAGCGTAGTACCGAGTGGCCAGGGGGGTTCTGGAAACACCATATATTTT.

CDR3 in amino acids: CASSGQTATDYTF. The CDR3 DNA reads TGTGCCAGCAGCGGACAGACCGCTACCGACTACACCTTC. The V and J genes are TRBV7-2 and TRBJ1-2, with D possibly TRBD1 on 6 matching bases. The germline gives CDR1 SGHTA, CDR2 FQGNSA. This CDR3 is 13 amino acids long. V lost 5 bases and J lost 10, with 17 bases in between.

This chain links TRBV5-1 with TRBJ2-1, with D possibly being TRBD2 (5 bases). Germline V gene data show CDR1 as SGHRS and CDR2 as YFSETQ. This CDR3 comprises 13 residues. With 0 bases removed from V and 9 bases from J, the gap between germline ends came to 10 bases. The CDR3 nucleotides read TGCGCCAGCAGCTTGGAGGCTAGCCTTGAGCAGTTCTTC. Translation: CASSLEASLEQFF.

The gene calls are TRBV27 and TRBJ1-5; TRBD1 aligns across 7 bases. Germline V gene data show CDR1 as MNHEY and CDR2 as SMNVEV (reference sequence). This CDR3 has 15 amino acids. V lost 4 bases and J lost 3; bases outside the gene matches: 6. The CDR3 is CASSSKTGYNQPQHF. The CDR3 coding sequence is TGTGCCAGCAGTTCGAAGACAGGGTACAATCAGCCCCAGCATTTT.

The chain links TRBV5-4 to TRBJ1-1, with a weak D call TRBD1 (5 bases). The CDR3 contains 16 residues. From germline, CDR1 is SGHNT and CDR2 YYREEE (reference sequence). V was shortened by 2 bases and J by 0 bases, with 14 bases between the two germline ends. The CDR3, as DNA: TGTGCCAGCAGCTTAGCGGGGGTCCAAGTGAACACTGAAGCTTTCTTT. Translation: CASSLAGVQVNTEAFF.

This chain connects TRBV19 to TRBJ1-5, with TRBD1 as a possible D gene (5 bases). This CDR3 spans 15 amino acids. V lost 6 bases, J lost 6 bases, and 18 bases lay in between. Per germline, CDR1 LNHDA and CDR2 SQIVND (reference sequence). The CDR3 reads CASRDLLGGGQPQHF. The CDR3 DNA is TGTGCCAGTAGAGATTTGCTGGGGGGTGGTCAGCCCCAGCATTTT.

The sample holds one count of this clone. The rearrangement links TRBV25-1 to TRBJ2-2, with TRBD1 matching over 9 bases. V shed 4 bases, J shed 5 bases, and the junction held 5 bases outside the gene matches. Germline V gives CDR1 MGHDK, CDR2 SYGVNS. The CDR3 covers 15 residues. The CDR3 loop reads CASSVRDRDTGELFF. CDR3 DNA: TGTGCCAGCAGTGTCCGGGACAGGGATACCGGGGAGCTGTTTTTT. The full variable domain, its missing parts supplied by reference TRBV25-1 and TRBJ2-2, is EADIYQTPRYLVIGTGKKITLECSQTMGHDKMYWYQQDPGMELHLIHYSYGVNSTEKGDLSSESTVSRIRTEHFPLTLESARPSHTSQYLCASSVRDRDTGELFFGEGSRLTVL.

The sample holds a few counts of this clone. The chain employs TRBV7-8 and TRBJ2-3; 8 nucleotides line up with TRBD2. From germline, CDR1 is SGHVS and CDR2 FQNEAQ. CDR3 length: 17 amino acids. V trimming: 2 bases; J trimming: 1 base; junction bases outside the gene matches: 8. As DNA, the CDR3 is TGTGCCAGCAGCTTACTTAATCCGGGACTAGGCACAGATACGCAGTATTTT. This translates into CASSLLNPGLGTDTQYF.

The J gene is TRBJ2-7, the V gene TRBV15; 7 bases line up with TRBD1. CDR3 length: 14 amino acids. Trimming cost V 0 bases and J 3 bases; bases outside gene matches: 2. From germline, CDR1 is LNHNV and CDR2 YYDKDF (reference sequence). The CDR3 region has the DNA TGTGCCACCAGCAGAGATAGGACAGGCTACGAGCAGTACTTC. The encoded protein is CATSRDRTGYEQYF. The whole variable domain, remainder taken from reference TRBV15 and TRBJ2-7, is DAMVIQNPRYQVTQFGKPVTLSCSQTLNHNVMYWYQQKSSQAPKLLFHYYDKDFNNEADTPDNFQSRRPNTSFCFLDIRSPGLGDTAMYLCATSRDRTGYEQYFGPGTRLTVT.

The chain joins TRBV19 to TRBJ1-1; D possibly corresponds to TRBD1 (6 bases). V was shortened by 5 bases and J by 0 bases, with 7 bases between the two germline ends. Germline values: CDR1 LNHDA, CDR2 SQIVND (reference sequence). The CDR3 contains 13 residues. Here the CDR3 reads CASSYRVNTEAFF. The CDR3 bases are TGTGCCAGTAGTTACAGGGTGAACACTGAAGCTTTCTTT.